This TCR beta chain emerged from a study of Ad26.COV2.S vaccination and SARS-CoV-2 variants. Study-wide findings and caveats: Across vaccine and placebo recipients, the breadth of non-spike TCRs was similar. Assessments of TCR breadth and depth may have underestimated the total T cell responses. Vaccine recipients showed a spike-specific TCR breadth that was higher than in placebo recipients.

Sequenced by immunoSEQ multiplex PCR; TCRdb stores in-frame clones only, minus some. The sample contains around 100,000 clones, around 81% of which appear only once. From germline, CDR1 is SGHKS and CDR2 YYEKEE (reference sequence). Trimming shortened V by 0 bases and J by 3 bases, and 10 bases separated the two germline ends. The CDR3 is made up of 14 amino acids. This clone was observed a few times. Its target is unknown. This sequence was found in a human donor who had recovered from COVID-19. Sequenced here: peripheral blood, sampled after recovery from COVID-19. The chain employs TRBV5-5 and TRBJ2-7; D possibly corresponds to TRBD1 (5 bases). The CDR3 protein is CASSLGAGLYEQYF. CDR3 nucleotides: TGTGCCAGCAGCTTGGGGGCAGGGCTCTACGAGCAGTACTTC.